This entry lists 13 T cell receptor beta chains sequenced from one sample in a study of T-cell memory formation after mild COVID-19. TCRdb used MiXCR to reprocess the 5' RACE reads, holding one entry per CDR3 protein. There are under 300,000 distinct CDR3 sequences in the sample; roughly a tenth occur only once, and more than 20% lies in the top ten. Sequencing was performed on PBMCs or a T cell subset sorted from them (not recorded which). The receptors derive from a man in his late teens or twenties who had mild COVID-19 (a few samples of this study predate the infection). Cell type and time point are not known.

The chain is built from TRBV12-3 or TRBV12-4 and TRBJ1-2, with 10 bases lining up with TRBD1. CDR3 size: 15 residues. J was trimmed by 4 bases and V by 6 bases; bases with no gene match: 8. The CDR3 here is CASSTGQGLGYGYTF. In DNA, the CDR3 is TGTGCCAGCAGCACGGGACAGGGGCTTGGCTATGGCTACACCTTC.

This clonotype was seen at least ten times. The CDR3, as DNA: TGTGCCACCAGTGATTTCGGGGGTAATGAGCAGTTCTTC. This sequence encodes CATSDFGGNEQFF. The chain links TRBV24-1 to TRBJ2-1; D perhaps matches TRBD2 (6 bases). The ends were cut back, 1 base at V and 7 bases at J, with 7 bases in the middle. This CDR3 spans 13 amino acids. CDR1 is KGHDR and CDR2 is SFDVKD in the germline V gene.

This clonotype was recorded a few times. This chain joins TRBV6-1 and TRBJ1-2, with TRBD1 as a possible D gene (5 bases). CDR1 and CDR2 from the germline V gene are MNHNS and SASEGT. V lost 6 bases to trimming and J lost 2 bases, with 10 bases between them. CDR3 length: 13 amino acids. The CDR3 DNA is TGTGCCAGCAGATCAACAGGAAACTATGGCTACACCTTC. This sequence encodes CASRSTGNYGYTF.

The chain couples TRBV7-9 to TRBJ2-3; 8 nucleotides line up with TRBD2. J lost 1 base, V lost 4 bases, and 7 bases had no gene match. The CDR3 runs 16 residues. Germline CDR1 SEHNR, CDR2 FQNEAQ (reference sequence). The CDR3 spells CASSSAQTSGTDTQYF. CDR3 DNA sequence: TGTGCCAGCAGCTCAGCCCAGACTAGCGGCACAGATACGCAGTATTTT.

This clonotype was counted between two and nine times. The V call is TRBV7-8, the J call TRBJ2-5; D remains unclear. V was clipped by 5 bases and J by 3 bases, with 7 bases between them. This CDR3 has 12 residues. Germline values: CDR1 SGHVS, CDR2 FQNEAQ. CDR3 nucleotides: TGTGCCAGCAGCGGGCTAGAAGAGACCCAGTACTTC. This translates into CASSGLEETQYF.

The CDR3 region is CASSTRGSGNEQFF. Written as DNA, the CDR3 is TGTGCCAGCAGCACTAGGGGCAGCGGCAATGAGCAGTTCTTC. The chain employs TRBV5-5 and TRBJ2-1, with D perhaps assigned TRBD1 or TRBD2 (5 bases each). Germline lookup yields CDR1 SGHKS and CDR2 YYEKEE (reference sequence). This CDR3 has 14 residues. With 4 bases removed from V and 6 bases from J, the gap between germline ends came to 14 bases.

This clonotype turned up a few times. The J gene is TRBJ1-1, the V gene TRBV7-9; TRBD1 agrees at 8 bases. Per germline, CDR1 SEHNR and CDR2 FQNEAQ (reference sequence). The CDR3 sequence is 14 residues long. V shed 5 bases, J shed 5 bases, and the junction held 7 bases outside the gene matches. CDR3 loop: CASSLTGAGTEAFF. CDR3 nucleotide sequence: TGTGCCAGCAGCCTGACAGGGGCGGGGACTGAAGCTTTCTTT.

This clonotype has a handful of counts. V is TRBV18 and J is TRBJ2-7; 7 positions agree with TRBD1. V shed 3 bases and J 3 bases; nucleotides not matched to a gene: 8. The length of the CDR3 is 15 residues. Germline loops: CDR1 KGHSH, CDR2 LQKENI. The CDR3 sequence: CASSPTRDSLYEQYF. CDR3 bases: TGTGCCAGCTCACCTACCCGGGACAGCCTCTACGAGCAGTACTTC.

This sequence joins TRBV5-1 and TRBJ1-2, with 11 bases aligning to TRBD1. V was clipped by 0 bases and J by 7 bases; unmatched bases: 5. The length of the CDR3 is 15 residues. Germline V lookup: CDR1 SGHRS, CDR2 YFSETQ. The CDR3 DNA sequence: TGCGCCAGCAGCTTGGGGACAGGGGGCGGTATTGGCTACACCTTC. Its translation is CASSLGTGGGIGYTF. Together with reference TRBV5-1 and TRBJ1-2, the CDR3 gives the full variable domain: KAGVTQTPRYLIKTRGQQVTLSCSPISGHRSVSWYQQTPGQGLQFLFEYFSETQRNKGNFPGRFSGRQFSNSRSEMNVSTLELGDSALYLCASSLGTGGGIGYTFGSGTRLTVV.

The genes are TRBV9 and TRBJ2-2; D not certain. Trimming left V 1 base short and J 3 bases short, with 4 bases between. Germline V gene data show CDR1 as SGDLS and CDR2 as YYNGEE. There are 13 residues in the CDR3. DNA of the CDR3: TGTGCCAGCAGCGTATTACACACCGGGGAGCTGTTTTTT. Its protein is CASSVLHTGELFF.

The CDR3, as DNA: TGTGCCAGCAGAAGACCCAGAACTCCCCAGCATTTT. Protein sequence: CASRRPRTPQHF. V usage is TRBV6-2 or TRBV6-3 and J usage is TRBJ1-5; D gene unclear. Trimming removed 6 bases from V and 10 bases from J, with 13 bases in between. This CDR3 has 12 amino acids. Looked up from germline, CDR1 is MNHEY and CDR2 is SVGEGT.

The rearrangement uses TRBV6-2 or TRBV6-3 and TRBJ2-3; 8 bases match TRBD2. CDR1 and CDR2 from the germline V gene are MNHEY and SVGEGT. CDR3 length: 15 amino acids. V was clipped by 2 bases and J by 2 bases; unmatched bases: 3. In nucleotides, the CDR3 is TGTGCCAGCAGTTACGGGACTAGATCCACAGATACGCAGTATTTT. The encoded protein is CASSYGTRSTDTQYF.

This clonotype turned up a few times. The rearrangement uses TRBV5-1 and TRBJ1-4; weak D call: TRBD1 (5 bases). The CDR3 loop spans 15 amino acids. CDR1 is SGHRS, CDR2 YFSETQ, per germline. Trimming removed 1 base at V and 7 bases at J, with 14 bases between. CDR3 loop: CASSLQGLGGEKLFF. The CDR3 nucleotides read TGCGCCAGCAGCTTGCAGGGACTTGGGGGTGAAAAACTGTTTTTT.